This T cell receptor beta chain was captured by sequencing in a study of T cell responses to AZD1222 COVID-19 vaccine. Turning to the study itself: Combined were second doses at about 4 or about 12 weeks. Regarding the study as a whole: A mostly white British donor set with more females was recruited, and clonal diversity was possibly underestimated. Reports indicate that nearly half of spike-specific TCRs are directed at unmutated variant regions.

Deletions cut 5 bases from V and 4 bases from J, with 18 bases between. The CDR3 has 16 amino acids. Germline V CDR1 and CDR2: MNHEY, SMNVEV (reference sequence). Sequencing used immunoSEQ multiplex PCR; TCRdb keeps in-frame clones, though not all of them. This sample has some 150,000 clones, with 88% found just once. On this clone: What it recognizes is unknown.

The sample in question was peripheral blood, obtained on day 0 of AZD1222 vaccination. The rearrangement uses TRBV27 and TRBJ2-1, with D tentatively TRBD1 (5 bases). This sequence was found in an adult in good health. This chain's CDR3 is CASSRRQPGFYNEQFF. In DNA, the CDR3 is TGTGCCAGCAGTAGGAGACAGCCTGGGTTTTACAATGAGCAGTTCTTC.